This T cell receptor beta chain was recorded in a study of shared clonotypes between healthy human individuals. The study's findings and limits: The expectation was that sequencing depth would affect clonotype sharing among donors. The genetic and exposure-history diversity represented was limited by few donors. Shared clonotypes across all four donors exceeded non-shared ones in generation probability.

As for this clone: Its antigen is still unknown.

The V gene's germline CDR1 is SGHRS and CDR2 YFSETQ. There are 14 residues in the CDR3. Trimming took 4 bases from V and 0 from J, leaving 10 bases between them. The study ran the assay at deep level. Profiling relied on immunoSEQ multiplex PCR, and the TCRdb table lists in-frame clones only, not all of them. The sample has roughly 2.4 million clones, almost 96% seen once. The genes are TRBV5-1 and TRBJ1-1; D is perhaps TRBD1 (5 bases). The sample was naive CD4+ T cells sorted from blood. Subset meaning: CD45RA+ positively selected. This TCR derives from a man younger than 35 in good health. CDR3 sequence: CASSGGRLNTEAFF. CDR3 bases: TGCGCCAGCAGCGGGGGACGGTTGAACACTGAAGCTTTCTTT.